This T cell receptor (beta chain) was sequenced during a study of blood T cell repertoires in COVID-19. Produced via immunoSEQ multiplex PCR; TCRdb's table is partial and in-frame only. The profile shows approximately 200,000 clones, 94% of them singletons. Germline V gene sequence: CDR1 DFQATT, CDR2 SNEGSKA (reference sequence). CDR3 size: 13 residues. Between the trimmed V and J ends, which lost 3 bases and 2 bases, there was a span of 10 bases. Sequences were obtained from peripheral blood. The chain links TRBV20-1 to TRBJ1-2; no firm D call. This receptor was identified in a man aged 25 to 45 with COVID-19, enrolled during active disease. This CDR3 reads CSASSPGNYGYTF. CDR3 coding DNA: TGCAGTGCTAGTTCACCAGGAAACTATGGCTACACCTTC.